Below are 18 T cell receptor beta chains sequenced from a single sample in a study of cytomegalovirus exposure and HLA in healthy donors. This table comes from immunoSEQ multiplex PCR, and its TCRdb copy is limited to in-frame clones, with some not included. Here the sample spans around 150,000 clones, about 89% being singletons. The sample taken for sequencing was PBMCs. The receptors originated from a man aged 18 to 35 in good health and CMV-seronegative.

The genes are TRBV11-2 and TRBJ2-3; D may be TRBD1 (5 bases). The CDR3 is made up of 14 amino acids. Germline V gene lookup returns CDR1 SGHAT and CDR2 FQNNGV. Deletions cut 8 bases from V and 5 bases from J, with 17 bases between. CDR3 amino acids: CASSRPQGLDTQYF. CDR3 nucleotide sequence: TGTGCCAGCTCCCGTCCCCAGGGTTTAGATACGCAGTATTTT.

This clone has only one observation. The chain combines TRBV5-6 with TRBJ2-2; 8 nucleotides align to TRBD2. There are 16 residues in the CDR3. V was clipped by 4 bases and J by 5 bases; unmatched bases: 10. The germline V gene encodes CDR1 SGHDT and CDR2 YYEEEE. The CDR3 loop is CASSPGLVLSTGELFF. CDR3 in DNA: TGTGCCAGCAGCCCGGGACTAGTTCTGAGTACCGGGGAGCTGTTTTTT.

This clone was picked up a small number of times. The chain uses TRBV7-2 and TRBJ1-2, with D perhaps TRBD1 (6 bases). The length of the CDR3 is 12 residues. CDR1 and CDR2 (germline): SGHTA, FQGNSA. V was trimmed by 5 bases and J by 4 bases, leaving 8 bases between them. The CDR3 sequence: CASSADSYGYTF. CDR3 coding DNA: TGTGCCAGCAGCGCGGACAGCTATGGCTACACCTTC.

The chain couples TRBV25-1 to TRBJ2-5; 9 bases are a match to TRBD1. The CDR3 covers 17 residues. Trimming removed 0 bases from V and 4 bases from J; junction bases left unmatched: 9. Germline V gene data show CDR1 as MGHDK and CDR2 as SYGVNS. The CDR3 nucleotides read TGTGCCAGCAGTGAATACCCTTCGACAGGGGGAATAGAGACCCAGTACTTC. As protein: CASSEYPSTGGIETQYF.

J is TRBJ1-4 and V is TRBV27, with 10 bases matching TRBD1. Germline loops: CDR1 MNHEY, CDR2 SMNVEV (reference sequence). There are 15 residues in the CDR3. V shed 5 bases, J shed 4 bases, and the junction held 4 bases outside the gene matches. CDR3 region: CASSPGDRGNEKLFF. The CDR3 DNA follows: TGTGCCAGCAGTCCGGGGGACAGGGGTAATGAAAAACTGTTTTTT.

The genes are TRBV7-9 and TRBJ2-1, with D possibly TRBD2 on 5 matching bases. Trimming removed 1 base at V and 13 bases at J, with 8 bases between. The CDR3 has 11 amino acids. Germline CDR1 reads SEHNR; CDR2 reads FQNEAQ (reference sequence). In nucleotides, the CDR3 is TGTGCCAGCAGCTTAGTAGCGCGCCAGTTCTTC. As protein: CASSLVARQFF. Full variable domain (rest looked up from reference TRBV7-9 and TRBJ2-1): DTGVSQNPRHKITKRGQNVTFRCDPISEHNRLYWYRQTLGQGPEFLTYFQNEAQLEKSRLLSDRFSAERPKGSFSTLEIQRTEQGDSAMYLCASSLVARQFFGPGTRLTVL.

The genes are TRBV4-3 and TRBJ1-5; 12 bases agree with TRBD1. The CDR3 has 15 residues. The junction had 1 base not matched to a gene; V was cut back by 0 bases and J by 7 bases. The V gene's germline CDR1 is LGHNA and CDR2 YSLEER. The CDR3 DNA reads TGCGCCAGCAGCCAAGATGGGACAGGGGGCCAGCCCCAGCATTTT. Amino acid sequence: CASSQDGTGGQPQHF.

This chain connects TRBV10-3 to TRBJ1-1, with a tentative D call TRBD1 (5 bases). The V end lost 11 bases, the J end lost 3 bases, and 13 bases lay between the germline ends. Germline V gene lookup returns CDR1 ENHRY and CDR2 SYGVKD. The CDR3 has 12 amino acids. The DNA of the CDR3 is TGTGCCGCCGGAGGGGTGTACACTGAAGCTTTCTTT. As protein: CAAGGVYTEAFF.

The chain has TRBV15 and TRBJ1-5, with D tentatively TRBD1 (5 bases). The germline V gene has CDR1 LNHNV and CDR2 YYDKDF (reference sequence). This CDR3 spans 14 amino acids. Trimming took off 2 bases at V and 8 bases at J, with 13 bases between the two ends. This CDR3 is CATSRSTGPEPQHF. CDR3 bases: TGTGCCACCAGCAGATCCACAGGTCCCGAGCCCCAGCATTTT.

The gene calls are TRBV5-1 and TRBJ2-1, with D tentatively TRBD2 (7 bases). The V gene's germline CDR1 is SGHRS and CDR2 YFSETQ. The CDR3 runs 18 residues. The ends were cut back, 4 bases at V and 4 bases at J, with 24 bases in the middle. CDR3 nucleotides: TGCGCCAGCAGCCCCACTGTTCAACTAGGGGGGGTTTACAATGAGCAGTTCTTC. Its protein product is CASSPTVQLGGVYNEQFF. The full variable domain, in which reference TRBV5-1 and TRBJ2-1 provide the parts outside the CDR3, is KAGVTQTPRYLIKTRGQQVTLSCSPISGHRSVSWYQQTPGQGLQFLFEYFSETQRNKGNFPGRFSGRQFSNSRSEMNVSTLELGDSALYLCASSPTVQLGGVYNEQFFGPGTRLTVL.

The chain combines TRBV19 with TRBJ2-1, with TRBD2 matching over 10 bases. The CDR3 consists of 15 residues. Germline lookup yields CDR1 LNHDA and CDR2 SQIVND (reference sequence). Unmatched junction bases numbered 4, after V lost 0 bases and J lost 8 bases. Here the CDR3 DNA reads TGTGCCAGTAGTATAGACCTGGGACTAGCGTATGAGCAGTTCTTC. Amino acids: CASSIDLGLAYEQFF.

The V gene is TRBV13, the J gene TRBJ1-2; D may be TRBD1 (6 bases). V lost 3 bases to trimming and J lost 6 bases, with 8 bases between them. The CDR3 totals 12 residues. Germline CDR1 PRHDT, CDR2 FYEKMQ (reference sequence). The CDR3 DNA reads TGTGCCAGCAGCTTCGCAGGGGATGGCTACACCTTC. It encodes CASSFAGDGYTF.

V and J are TRBV7-5 and TRBJ2-7; the tabulated D call, TRBD2, remains unverified against the DNA. TRBV7-5 is classified as a pseudogene. The CDR3 is 20 amino acids. DNA for the CDR3: TGTGCCAGAAGCCGACAGAACAACCTATTTCTAGCGGGAGGATCCTACGAGCAGTACGTC. Translated, it gives CARSRQNNLFLAGGSYEQYV.

The rearrangement links TRBV30 to TRBJ2-7, with TRBD1 identical over 7 bases. The germline CDR1 and CDR2 sequences are GTSNPN and SVGIG (reference sequence). The CDR3 consists of 13 residues. V lost 5 bases and J lost 7; bases outside the gene matches: 11. CDR3 nucleotide sequence: TGTGCCTGGGAGGGAACAGGGGTGGGGGAGCAGTACTTC. Translated, it gives CAWEGTGVGEQYF.

The CDR3 is CASSGVEMTPYEQYV. CDR3 coding DNA: TGTGCCAGCAGTGGTGTCGAAATGACACCCTACGAGCAGTACGTC. This chain uses TRBV28 with TRBJ2-7, with D unresolved. Trimming took off 5 bases at V and 2 bases at J, with 16 bases between the two ends. Germline V gene data show CDR1 as MDHEN and CDR2 as SYDVKM. The CDR3 sequence is 15 residues long.

V gene TRBV4-1 combines with J gene TRBJ2-1; 11 bases are a match to TRBD2. Unmatched junction bases numbered 3, after V lost 1 base and J lost 4 bases. Per germline, CDR1 MGHRA and CDR2 YSYEKL. This CDR3 has 16 amino acids. CDR3: CASSQAPSGGYNEQFF. DNA of the CDR3: TGCGCCAGCAGCCAAGCGCCTAGCGGGGGGTACAATGAGCAGTTCTTC.

The J gene is TRBJ1-1, the V gene TRBV5-8; D is perhaps TRBD1 (5 bases). The CDR3 runs to 18 residues. V lost 4 bases, J lost 1 base, and 23 bases lay in between. Per the germline V gene, CDR1 is SGHTS and CDR2 is YDEGEE. As DNA, the CDR3 is TGTGCCAGCAGCCCACCACGGGACTCCAAGGGTGGGAACACTGAAGCTTTCTTT. It is translated as CASSPPRDSKGGNTEAFF. Variable domain in full (rest from reference TRBV5-8 and TRBJ1-1): EAGVTQSPTHLIKTRGQQATLRCSPISGHTSVYWYQQALGLGLQFLLWYDEGEERNRGNFPPRFSGRQFPNYSSELNVNALELEDSALYLCASSPPRDSKGGNTEAFFGQGTRLTVV.

The chain carries TRBV5-8 and TRBJ2-7, with TRBD2 matching 9 bases. V lost 3 bases and J lost 3; bases outside the gene matches: 7. There are 15 residues in the CDR3. Germline CDR1 and CDR2: SGHTS and YDEGEE. The CDR3 DNA follows: TGTGCCAGCAGCTCGCTCGGCGGGGGGGTCTACGAGCAGTACTTC. Its translation: CASSSLGGGVYEQYF.